This TCR beta chain was identified during a study of T-cell memory formation after mild COVID-19. MiXCR, run by TCRdb on the 5' RACE reads, gives a single entry per CDR3 protein. The profile shows 350,000 to 400,000 distinct CDR3 sequences, 20% to 25% of them singletons. General study results and limits: Among contracting clones, CD4+ were mainly CM/EM and CD8+ enriched in EMRA. Clonal second-wave expansions that peaked on day 37 had unconfirmed SARS-CoV-2 specificity.

Germline CDR1 and CDR2: ENHRY and SYGVKD. V was shortened by 3 bases and J by 7 bases, with 12 bases between the two germline ends. There are 13 residues in the CDR3. This clonotype was seen more than once but under ten times. Its antigen is not identified. This sequence was found in an adult woman who had mild COVID-19 (a few samples of this study predate the infection). Cell type and time point are not known. The sample consisted of PBMCs or a T cell subset sorted from them (not recorded which). The chain joins TRBV10-3 to TRBJ1-2; D might be TRBD1 (6 bases). The DNA of the CDR3 is TGTGCCATCAGTGACCGGGACATGAGTGGCTACACCTTC. Translation gives CAISDRDMSGYTF.